The entry below gives a single T cell receptor (beta chain) sequence along with its context. This clonotype showed up many times. It lacks a known antigen. No qualities accompany the bases; no much larger clone lies one base away. The library was obtained by 5' RACE. Sequencing relied on an Illumina HiSeq 2500. A second PCR of roughly 6 to 11 cycles was run with a J-beta primer mix and a sample-barcoded 5' primer. Each TCR beta cDNA molecule received a unique molecular identifier from a template-switch 5' adaptor carrying 12 random nucleotides. At least 2.5 million CDR3-containing paired-end reads were obtained from each sample. First-strand cDNA synthesis was performed from all RNA using the Mint cDNA synthesis kit, with priming by a TRBC-specific oligonucleotide. After uracil-DNA glycosylase treatment, a first 18-cycle PCR used universal primers M1SS and BC2_uni_R on all cDNA. In the authors' own workflow: For normalization, 1 million high-quality reads were randomly selected from each sample, with every read carrying a distinct molecular identifier. Instead of being binned into consensus sequences, reads that shared molecular identifiers were thrown out. CDR3 identification, clonotype clustering and error correction used MiTCR with a Q25 quality threshold and the strictest error-elimination algorithm. A nonparametric unseen species model using Euler transformation provided a lower-bound estimate of total TCR beta diversity. The public sequencing data were trimmed at Q25 with fastp and processed into clonotypes with MiXCR by TCRdb, which kept only in-frame beta chains. When rows share a CDR3 protein, they turn into one entry using the most common DNA and genes. The V and J calls were determined by TCRdb, not by the authors. The sample has some 1.5 million distinct CDR3 sequences on record, 35% to 45% of them singletons. The top ten hold about 3.8% of the sample.

Donors were 30 to 45 systemically healthy Caucasian individuals from Russia aged roughly 6 to 95 years. Approximately 10 milliliters of peripheral blood were collected from each donor into EDTA-treated Vacutainer tubes. Ficoll-Paque density-gradient centrifugation was used to isolate PBMCs, with at least 6.5 million obtained per sample. Total RNA was extracted from PBMCs with Trizol reagent, with at least 5 micrograms obtained per sample. Naive CD45RAhigh/CD27high T cell percentages were measured by flow cytometry on a PBMC aliquot from every donor. CDR1 SEHNR and CDR2 FQNEAQ were looked up in the germline V gene (reference sequence). From its cysteine to its phenylalanine, the CDR3 spans 15 amino acids. Of all the DNA, just the CDR3 is kept, 45 bases in frame from base 1. V is shortened by 4 bases, J by 0 bases, and the region joining them spans 13 bases. These data originate in a study of blood T cells in healthy people across ages (dated by TCRdb to about 2015). For context, the study as a whole: In model experiments, template switching captured roughly one uniquely barcoded TCR beta cDNA molecule for every two T cells. Age-related changes in TCR beta repertoire diversity were measured in the study by deep sequencing normalized with unique cDNA molecular identifiers. Using the same blood draw, the study looked at two additional independent replicas of 1 million unique cDNA reads for two donors, one aged 18 to 30 and the other aged 80 or older. The donors were split into four age groups: young (average about 16 years), middle-aged (more than 35), aged (62) and long-lived (roughly 86). Donors of different ages were randomly distributed across sequencing lanes to avoid experimental bias. Study-level results and caveats: As age increased, observed TCR beta diversity per million T cells dropped in a roughly linear way, and a significant reduction was already evident by age 40. There was a strong correlation between observed TCR beta diversity and the percentage of naive T cells measured by flow cytometry. Because the CMV infection status of the donors was unknown, age-related changes in expanded clonotypes may potentially have been confounded. Conclusive comparison of naive and antigen-experienced compartments was prevented by the profiling of bulk unsorted PBMCs. Compared with the aged group, the long-lived group had more naive CD4+ T cells, fewer expanded clones and increased TCR diversity, a pattern suggesting age selection. Estimates of total diversity based on one million sequenced T cells were regarded as lower bounds and as underestimates.

The receptor was isolated from a woman in her late teens or twenties in good health. The sequencing sample was made of blood. The V and J genes are TRBV7-9 and TRBJ2-7; the D region is possibly TRBD1 or TRBD2, each matching across 5 bases. The base sequence is TGTGCCAGCAGCTCGGGACGTCTGAGCTCCTACGAGCAGTACTTC. Its protein reads: CASSSGRLSSYEQYF.